This TCR beta chain was profiled in a study of post-analysis software for immune sequencing data. As for the study in general: The cohort encompassed relapsing-remitting, secondary progressive and progressive-relapsing multiple sclerosis disease courses. Findings of the study overall: Normalized Chao1 diversity was significantly lower in multiple sclerosis patients than in controls. Comparison of patients with controls showed roughly five TRBV segments more frequent in patients, TRBV5-6, TRBV5-1 and TRBV20-1 among them.

Germline V gene data show CDR1 as SQVTM and CDR2 as ANQGSEA. The V end lost 6 bases, the J end lost 1 base, and 15 bases lay between the germline ends. There are 14 residues in the CDR3. TCR beta libraries were prepared from cDNA with unique molecular identifiers. Starting from about 0.98 to 11 million T cells, the study yielded roughly 0.5 million cDNA molecules. Using its own MiXCR run on the PCR reads, TCRdb lists one record per CDR3 protein. The sample includes hundreds of thousands of distinct CDR3 sequences, about 27% of them seen just once. This clonotype appeared a few times. Its antigen is as yet unknown.

Sample: blood. The rearrangement joins TRBV29-1 to TRBJ1-1, with D uncertain. This TCR was sampled from a girl aged 5-17 years with multiple sclerosis. The CDR3 bases are TGCAGCGTCCGCAGCGGGGAAGGGAACACTGAAGCTTTCTTT. Amino acid sequence: CSVRSGEGNTEAFF.